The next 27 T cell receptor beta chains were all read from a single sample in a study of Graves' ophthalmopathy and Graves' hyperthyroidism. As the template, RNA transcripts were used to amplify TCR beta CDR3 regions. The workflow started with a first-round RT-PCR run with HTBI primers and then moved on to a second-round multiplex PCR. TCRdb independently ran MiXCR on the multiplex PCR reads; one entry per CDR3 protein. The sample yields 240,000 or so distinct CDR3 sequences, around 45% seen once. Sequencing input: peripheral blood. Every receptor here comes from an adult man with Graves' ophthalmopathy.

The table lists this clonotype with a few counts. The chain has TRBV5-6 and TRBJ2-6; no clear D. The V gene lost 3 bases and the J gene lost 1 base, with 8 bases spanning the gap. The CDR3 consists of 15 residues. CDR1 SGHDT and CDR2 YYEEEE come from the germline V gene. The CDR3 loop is CASSSPKSGANVLTF. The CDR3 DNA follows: TGTGCCAGCAGCTCCCCGAAATCTGGGGCCAACGTCCTGACTTTC.

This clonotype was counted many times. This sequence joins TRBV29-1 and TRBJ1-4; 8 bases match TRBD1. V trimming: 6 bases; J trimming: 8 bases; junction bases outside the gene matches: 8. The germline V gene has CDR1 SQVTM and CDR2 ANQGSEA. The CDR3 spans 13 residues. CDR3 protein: CSVGDRGREKLFF. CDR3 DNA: TGCAGCGTGGGAGACAGGGGTAGAGAAAAACTGTTTTTT.

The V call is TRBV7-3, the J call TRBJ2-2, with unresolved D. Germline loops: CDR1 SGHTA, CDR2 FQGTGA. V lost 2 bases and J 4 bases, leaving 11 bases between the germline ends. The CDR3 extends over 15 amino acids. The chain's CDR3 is CASSLEGRGTGELFF. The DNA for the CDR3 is TGTGCCAGCAGCTTAGAAGGCCGTGGCACCGGGGAGCTGTTTTTT.

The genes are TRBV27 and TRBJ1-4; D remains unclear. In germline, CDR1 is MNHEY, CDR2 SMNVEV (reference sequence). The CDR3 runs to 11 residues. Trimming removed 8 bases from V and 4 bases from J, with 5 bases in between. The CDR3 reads CASGVNEKLFF. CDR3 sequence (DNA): TGTGCCAGCGGCGTTAATGAAAAACTGTTTTTT. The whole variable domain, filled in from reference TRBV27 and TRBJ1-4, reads EAQVTQNPRYLITVTGKKLTVTCSQNMNHEYMSWYRQDPGLGLRQIYYSMNVEVTDKGDVPEGYKVSRKEKRNFPLILESPSPNQTSLYFCASGVNEKLFFGSGTQLSVL.

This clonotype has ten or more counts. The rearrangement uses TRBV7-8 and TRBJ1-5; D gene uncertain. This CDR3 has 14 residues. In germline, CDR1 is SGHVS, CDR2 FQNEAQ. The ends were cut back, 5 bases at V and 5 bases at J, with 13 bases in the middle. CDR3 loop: CASSKASADQPQHF. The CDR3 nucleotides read TGTGCCAGCAGCAAGGCCTCAGCGGATCAGCCCCAGCATTTT.

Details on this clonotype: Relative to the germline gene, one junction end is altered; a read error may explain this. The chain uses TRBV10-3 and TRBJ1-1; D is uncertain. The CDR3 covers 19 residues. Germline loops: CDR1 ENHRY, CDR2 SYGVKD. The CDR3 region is CASSSPPGRNEDLNTEAFF. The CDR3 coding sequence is TGTGCCAGCAGTTCCCCTCCTGGACGGAATGAGGACCTGAACACTGAAGCTTTCTTT.

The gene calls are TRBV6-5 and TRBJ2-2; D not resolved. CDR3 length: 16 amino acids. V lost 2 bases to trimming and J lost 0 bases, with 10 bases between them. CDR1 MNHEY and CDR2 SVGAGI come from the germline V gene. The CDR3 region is CASSYMTASNTGELFF. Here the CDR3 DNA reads TGTGCCAGCAGTTACATGACGGCCTCGAACACCGGGGAGCTGTTTTTT.

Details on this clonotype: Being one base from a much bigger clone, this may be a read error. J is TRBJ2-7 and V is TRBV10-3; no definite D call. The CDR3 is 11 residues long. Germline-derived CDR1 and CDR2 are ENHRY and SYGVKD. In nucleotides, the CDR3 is TGTGCCAGCAGTTTAGTTCGCGAGCAGTACTTC. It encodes CASSLVREQYF.

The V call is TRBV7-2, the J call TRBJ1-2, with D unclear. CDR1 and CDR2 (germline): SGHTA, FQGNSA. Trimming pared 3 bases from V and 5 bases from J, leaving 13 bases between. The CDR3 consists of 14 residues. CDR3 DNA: TGTGCCAGCAGCTTCTTCGGGGTAGGGTATGGCTACACCTTC. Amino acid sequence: CASSFFGVGYGYTF.

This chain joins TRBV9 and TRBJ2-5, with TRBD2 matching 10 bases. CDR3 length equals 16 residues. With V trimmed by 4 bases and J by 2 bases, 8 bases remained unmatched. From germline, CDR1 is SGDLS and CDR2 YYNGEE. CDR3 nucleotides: TGTGCCAGCAGCTCGACCCTAGCGGGGGTTCAAGAGACCCAGTACTTC. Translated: CASSSTLAGVQETQYF.

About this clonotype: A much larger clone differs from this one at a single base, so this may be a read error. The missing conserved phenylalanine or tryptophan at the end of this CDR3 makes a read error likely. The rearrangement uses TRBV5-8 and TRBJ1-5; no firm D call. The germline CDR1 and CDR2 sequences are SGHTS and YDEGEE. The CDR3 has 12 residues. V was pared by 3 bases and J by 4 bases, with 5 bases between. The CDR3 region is CASSYSNQPQHS. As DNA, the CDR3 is TGTGCCAGCAGCTACTCAAATCAGCCCCAGCATTCT.

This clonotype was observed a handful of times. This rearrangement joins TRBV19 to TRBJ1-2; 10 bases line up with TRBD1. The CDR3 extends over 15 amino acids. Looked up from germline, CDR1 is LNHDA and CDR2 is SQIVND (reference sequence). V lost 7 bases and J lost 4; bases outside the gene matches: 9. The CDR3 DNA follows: TGTGCCAGTACCCGTGACAGGGGGCCGGGCTATGGCTACACCTTC. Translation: CASTRDRGPGYGYTF.

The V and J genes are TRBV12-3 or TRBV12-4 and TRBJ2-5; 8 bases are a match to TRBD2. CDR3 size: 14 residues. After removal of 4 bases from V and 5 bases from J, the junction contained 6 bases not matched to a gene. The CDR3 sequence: CASSYSGGDETQYF. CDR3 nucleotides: TGTGCCAGCAGTTACTCCGGGGGGGACGAGACCCAGTACTTC.

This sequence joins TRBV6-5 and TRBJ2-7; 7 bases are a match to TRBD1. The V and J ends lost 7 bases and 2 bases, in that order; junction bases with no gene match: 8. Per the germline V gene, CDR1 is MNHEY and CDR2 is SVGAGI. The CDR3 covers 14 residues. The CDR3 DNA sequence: TGTGCCAGCAAGTGGAGGACAGGTCCCTACGAGCAGTACTTC. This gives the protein CASKWRTGPYEQYF.

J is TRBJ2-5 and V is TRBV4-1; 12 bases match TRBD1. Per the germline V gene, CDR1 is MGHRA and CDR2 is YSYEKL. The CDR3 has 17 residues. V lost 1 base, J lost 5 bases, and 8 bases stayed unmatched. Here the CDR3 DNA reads TGCGCCAGCAGCCAAGGCCCGGGACAGGGGGCGGCGGAGACCCAGTACTTC. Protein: CASSQGPGQGAAETQYF.

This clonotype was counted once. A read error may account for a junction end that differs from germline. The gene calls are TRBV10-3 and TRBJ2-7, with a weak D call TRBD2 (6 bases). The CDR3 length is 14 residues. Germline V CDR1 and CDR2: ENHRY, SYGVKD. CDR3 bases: TGTGCCAGCAGTTCCGCGGGGATCCGAGACGAGCAGTACTTC. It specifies CASSSAGIRDEQYF.

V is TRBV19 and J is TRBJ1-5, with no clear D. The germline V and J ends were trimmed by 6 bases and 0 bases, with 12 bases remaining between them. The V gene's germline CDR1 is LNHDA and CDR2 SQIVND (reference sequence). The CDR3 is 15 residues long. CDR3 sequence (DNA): TGTGCCAGTAGCCGGACTTTTTATAGCAATCAGCCCCAGCATTTT. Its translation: CASSRTFYSNQPQHF. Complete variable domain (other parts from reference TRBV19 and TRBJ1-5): DGGITQSPKYLFRKEGQNVTLSCEQNLNHDAMYWYRQDPGQGLRLIYYSQIVNDFQKGDIAEGYSVSREKKESFPLTVTSAQKNPTAFYLCASSRTFYSNQPQHFGDGTRLSIL.

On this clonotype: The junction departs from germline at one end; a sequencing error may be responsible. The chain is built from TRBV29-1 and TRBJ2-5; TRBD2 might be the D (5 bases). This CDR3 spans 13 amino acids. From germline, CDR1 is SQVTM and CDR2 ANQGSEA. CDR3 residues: CSAEVRVEETQYF. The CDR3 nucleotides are TGCAGCGCTGAAGTGCGGGTCGAAGAGACCCAGTACTTC.

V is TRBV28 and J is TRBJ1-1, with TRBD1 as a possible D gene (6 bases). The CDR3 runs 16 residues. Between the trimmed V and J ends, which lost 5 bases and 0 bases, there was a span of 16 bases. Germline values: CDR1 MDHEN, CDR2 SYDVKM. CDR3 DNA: TGTGCCAGCAGTCCCCACAGGACAGTTATGAACACTGAAGCTTTCTTT. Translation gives CASSPHRTVMNTEAFF. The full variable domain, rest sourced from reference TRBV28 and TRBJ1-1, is DVKVTQSSRYLVKRTGEKVFLECVQDMDHENMFWYRQDPGLGLRLIYFSYDVKMKEKGDIPEGYSVSREKKERFSLILESASTNQTSMYLCASSPHRTVMNTEAFFGQGTRLTVV.

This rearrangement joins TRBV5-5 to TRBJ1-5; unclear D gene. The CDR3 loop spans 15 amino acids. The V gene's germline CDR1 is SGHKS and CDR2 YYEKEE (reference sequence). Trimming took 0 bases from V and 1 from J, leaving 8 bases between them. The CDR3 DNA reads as TGTGCCAGCAGCTTGGTGGGCGTGAGCAATCAGCCCCAGCATTTT. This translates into CASSLVGVSNQPQHF.

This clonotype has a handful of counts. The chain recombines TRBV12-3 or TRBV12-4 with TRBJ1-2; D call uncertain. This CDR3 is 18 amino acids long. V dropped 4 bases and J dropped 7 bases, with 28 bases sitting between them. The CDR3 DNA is TGTGCCAGCAGTTCCTTCTTCTGGACGGGGATAGGCGCGGCTGGCTACACCTTC. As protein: CASSSFFWTGIGAAGYTF.

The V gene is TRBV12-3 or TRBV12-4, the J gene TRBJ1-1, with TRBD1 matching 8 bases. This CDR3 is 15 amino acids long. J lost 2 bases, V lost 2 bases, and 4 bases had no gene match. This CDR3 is CASSLWTGPNTEAFF. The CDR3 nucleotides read TGTGCCAGCAGTTTATGGACAGGGCCTAACACTGAAGCTTTCTTT.

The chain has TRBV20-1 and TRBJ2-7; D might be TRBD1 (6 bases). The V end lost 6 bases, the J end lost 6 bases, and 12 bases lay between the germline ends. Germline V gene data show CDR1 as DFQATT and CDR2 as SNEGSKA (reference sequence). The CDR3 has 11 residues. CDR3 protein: CSAKGQLEQYF. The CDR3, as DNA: TGCAGTGCGAAAGGACAGCTCGAGCAGTACTTC.

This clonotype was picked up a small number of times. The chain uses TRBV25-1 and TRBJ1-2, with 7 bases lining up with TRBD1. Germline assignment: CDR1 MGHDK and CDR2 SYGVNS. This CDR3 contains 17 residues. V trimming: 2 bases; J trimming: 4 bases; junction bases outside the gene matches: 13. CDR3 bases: TGTGCCAGCAGTGAACCGCCAGGAGGTCAGGGGGGCTATGGCTACACCTTC. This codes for CASSEPPGGQGGYGYTF.

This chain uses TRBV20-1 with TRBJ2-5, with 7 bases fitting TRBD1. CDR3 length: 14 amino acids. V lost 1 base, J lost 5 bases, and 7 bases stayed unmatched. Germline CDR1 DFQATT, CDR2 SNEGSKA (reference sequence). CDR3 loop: CSARGQGRKETQYF. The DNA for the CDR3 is TGCAGTGCTAGAGGACAGGGTCGGAAGGAGACCCAGTACTTC.

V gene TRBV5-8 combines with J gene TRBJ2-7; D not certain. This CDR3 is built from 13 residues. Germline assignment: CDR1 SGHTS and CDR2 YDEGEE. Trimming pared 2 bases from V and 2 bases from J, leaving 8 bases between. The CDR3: CASSFGQAYEQYF. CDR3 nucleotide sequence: TGTGCCAGCAGCTTCGGGCAGGCCTACGAGCAGTACTTC.

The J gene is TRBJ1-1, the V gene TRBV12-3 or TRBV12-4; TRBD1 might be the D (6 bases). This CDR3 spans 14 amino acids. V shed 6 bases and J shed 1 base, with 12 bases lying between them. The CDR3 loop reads CASRGTQGNTEAFF. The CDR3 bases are TGTGCCAGCAGGGGAACACAGGGGAACACTGAAGCTTTCTTT.